Following are 9 T cell receptor beta chains from one sample sequenced in a study of blood T cell repertoires in COVID-19. The protocol was immunoSEQ multiplex PCR, while the TCRdb copy is restricted to in-frame clones and leaves out a portion. The data contain about 350,000 clones, around nine tenths of them singletons. Sequencing was done on a sample of peripheral blood. The origin of the receptors is an older woman with COVID-19, enrolled during active disease.

The chain links TRBV2 to TRBJ2-5, with TRBD1 identical over 9 bases. CDR3 length: 14 residues. V gave up 7 bases and J gave up 3 bases; unmatched junction bases: 6. CDR1 and CDR2 from the germline V gene are SNHLY and FYNNEI. The CDR3: CASIQDRGKETQYF. The CDR3 DNA reads as TGTGCCAGCATACAGGACAGGGGAAAAGAGACCCAGTACTTC.

The V and J genes are TRBV29-1 and TRBJ1-5; D gene ambiguous. Germline values: CDR1 SQVTM, CDR2 ANQGSEA. Trimming cost V 4 bases and J 7 bases, with 14 bases left between them. The CDR3 length is 13 residues. The CDR3 DNA reads TGCAGCGTTGCACAGCACGGCCAGCAGCCCCAGCATTTT. Amino acid sequence: CSVAQHGQQPQHF.

V gene TRBV5-1 combines with J gene TRBJ2-2, with 9 bases lining up with TRBD1. Germline CDR1 is SGHRS and CDR2 is YFSETQ. This CDR3 comprises 15 residues. V dropped 2 bases and J dropped 5; count of bases not matched to a gene: 4. The chain's CDR3 is CASSLQGAQTGELFF. CDR3 bases: TGCGCCAGCAGCTTACAGGGGGCGCAAACCGGGGAGCTGTTTTTT. Variable domain in full (rest from reference TRBV5-1 and TRBJ2-2): KAGVTQTPRYLIKTRGQQVTLSCSPISGHRSVSWYQQTPGQGLQFLFEYFSETQRNKGNFPGRFSGRQFSNSRSEMNVSTLELGDSALYLCASSLQGAQTGELFFGEGSRLTVL.

This chain joins TRBV4-3 and TRBJ1-1, with 8 bases identical to TRBD1. J gave up 7 bases and V 3 bases, and 4 bases lay outside the gene matches. Per germline, CDR1 LGHNA and CDR2 YSLEER. The CDR3 is made up of 13 amino acids. CDR3 bases: TGCGCCAGCAGCCACCCCGGGACAGGTGAAGCTTTCTTT. As protein: CASSHPGTGEAFF.

J is TRBJ2-7 and V is TRBV7-9; D gene ambiguous. The CDR3 sequence is 13 residues long. The germline gives CDR1 SEHNR, CDR2 FQNEAQ (reference sequence). Trimming took 1 base from V and 3 from J, leaving 7 bases between them. The DNA of the CDR3 is TGTGCCAGCAGCTTAGAACTGCTCTACGAGCAGTACTTC. It codes for CASSLELLYEQYF.

The chain employs TRBV27 and TRBJ1-5; D call uncertain. This CDR3 is built from 13 residues. CDR1 and CDR2 from the germline V gene are MNHEY and SMNVEV (reference sequence). Trimming left V 3 bases short and J 4 bases short, with 7 bases between. The CDR3 reads CASSFQANQPQHF. For the CDR3, the DNA is TGTGCCAGCAGTTTCCAGGCAAATCAGCCCCAGCATTTT.

The chain has TRBV2 and TRBJ2-7, with 8 bases fitting TRBD1. Looked up from germline, CDR1 is SNHLY and CDR2 is FYNNEI. V lost 10 bases and J lost 4; bases outside the gene matches: 12. This CDR3 spans 14 amino acids. CDR3 sequence (DNA): TGTGCCATCAAGCACCGGGACAGGACTTACGAGCAGTACTTC. As protein: CAIKHRDRTYEQYF.

This clone has just one count. The chain has TRBV18 and TRBJ1-2; no reliable D call. CDR1 is KGHSH, CDR2 LQKENI, per germline. The V and J ends lost 3 bases and 6 bases respectively, with 11 bases between them. The CDR3 loop spans 13 amino acids. CDR3 region: CASSPERVHGYTF. In nucleotides, the CDR3 is TGTGCCAGCTCACCCGAGAGGGTCCATGGCTACACCTTC. Filled out from reference TRBV18 and TRBJ1-2, the complete variable domain reads NAGVMQNPRHLVRRRGQEARLRCSPMKGHSHVYWYRQLPEEGLKFMVYLQKENIIDESGMPKERFSAEFPKEGPSILRIQQVVRGDSAAYFCASSPERVHGYTFGSGTRLTVV.

V gene TRBV4-1 combines with J gene TRBJ1-2, with D maybe TRBD1 (5 bases). The CDR3 totals 16 residues. Trimming removed 8 bases at V and 0 bases at J, with 19 bases between. Germline CDR1 MGHRA, CDR2 YSYEKL. CDR3 sequence: CASSPLFRATNYGYTF. Written as DNA, the CDR3 is TGCGCCAGCTCCCCTCTATTCAGGGCAACTAACTATGGCTACACCTTC.